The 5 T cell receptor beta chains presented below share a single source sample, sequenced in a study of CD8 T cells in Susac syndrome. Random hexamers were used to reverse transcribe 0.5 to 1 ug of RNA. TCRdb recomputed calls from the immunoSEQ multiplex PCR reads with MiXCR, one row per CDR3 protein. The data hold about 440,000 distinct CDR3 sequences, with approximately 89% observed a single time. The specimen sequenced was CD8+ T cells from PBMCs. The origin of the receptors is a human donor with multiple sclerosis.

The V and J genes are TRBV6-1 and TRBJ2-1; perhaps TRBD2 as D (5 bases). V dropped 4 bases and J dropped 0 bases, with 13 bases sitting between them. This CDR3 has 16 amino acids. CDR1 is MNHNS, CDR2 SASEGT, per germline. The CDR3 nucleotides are TGTGCCAGCAGTGCGTCCAGCGGAAGCTCCTACAATGAGCAGTTCTTC. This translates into CASSASSGSSYNEQFF.

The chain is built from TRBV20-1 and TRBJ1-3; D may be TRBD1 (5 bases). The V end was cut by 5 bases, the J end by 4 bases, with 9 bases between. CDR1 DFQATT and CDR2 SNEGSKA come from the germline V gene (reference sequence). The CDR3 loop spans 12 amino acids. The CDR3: CSAGTQGNTIYF. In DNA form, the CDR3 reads TGCAGTGCTGGGACCCAGGGAAACACCATATATTTT.

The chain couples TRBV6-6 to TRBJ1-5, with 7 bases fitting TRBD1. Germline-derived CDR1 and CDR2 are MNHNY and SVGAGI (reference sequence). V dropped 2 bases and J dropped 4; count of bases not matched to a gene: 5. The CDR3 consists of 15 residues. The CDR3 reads CASSYGTALNQPQHF. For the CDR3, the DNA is TGTGCCAGCAGTTACGGGACAGCGCTAAATCAGCCCCAGCATTTT.

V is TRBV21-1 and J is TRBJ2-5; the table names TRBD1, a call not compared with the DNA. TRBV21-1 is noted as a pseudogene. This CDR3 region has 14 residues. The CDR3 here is CASSARGHQETQYF. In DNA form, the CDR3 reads TGTGCCAGCAGCGCCAGGGGACATCAAGAGACCCAGTACTTC.

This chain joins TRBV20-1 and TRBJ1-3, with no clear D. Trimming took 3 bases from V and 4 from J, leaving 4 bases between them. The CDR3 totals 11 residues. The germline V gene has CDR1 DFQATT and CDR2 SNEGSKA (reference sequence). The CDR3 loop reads CSASSGNTIYF. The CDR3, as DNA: TGCAGTGCTAGCTCAGGAAACACCATATATTTT.